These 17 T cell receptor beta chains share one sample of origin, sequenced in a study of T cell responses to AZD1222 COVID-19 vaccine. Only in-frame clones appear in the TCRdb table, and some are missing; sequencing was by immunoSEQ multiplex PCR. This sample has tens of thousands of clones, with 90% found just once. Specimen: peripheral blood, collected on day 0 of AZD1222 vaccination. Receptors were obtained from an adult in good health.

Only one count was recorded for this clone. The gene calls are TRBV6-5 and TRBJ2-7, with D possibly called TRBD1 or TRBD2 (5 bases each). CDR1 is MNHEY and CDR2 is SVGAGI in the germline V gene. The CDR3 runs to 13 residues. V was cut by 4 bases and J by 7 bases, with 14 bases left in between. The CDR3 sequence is CASSSRAGREQYF. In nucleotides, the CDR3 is TGTGCCAGCAGTTCCAGGGCAGGGAGAGAGCAGTACTTC.

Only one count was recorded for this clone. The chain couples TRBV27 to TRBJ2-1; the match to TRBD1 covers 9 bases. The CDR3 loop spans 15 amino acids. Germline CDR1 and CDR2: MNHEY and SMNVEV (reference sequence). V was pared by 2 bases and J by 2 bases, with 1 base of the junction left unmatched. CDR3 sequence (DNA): TGTGCCAGCAGTTTAGGGGACAGGGCCTACAATGAGCAGTTCTTC. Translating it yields CASSLGDRAYNEQFF.

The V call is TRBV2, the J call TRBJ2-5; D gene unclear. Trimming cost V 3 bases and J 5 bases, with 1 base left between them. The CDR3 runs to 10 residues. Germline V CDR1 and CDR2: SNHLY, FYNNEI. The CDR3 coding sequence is TGTGCCAGCAGTGAGGAGACCCAGTACTTC. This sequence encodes CASSEETQYF.

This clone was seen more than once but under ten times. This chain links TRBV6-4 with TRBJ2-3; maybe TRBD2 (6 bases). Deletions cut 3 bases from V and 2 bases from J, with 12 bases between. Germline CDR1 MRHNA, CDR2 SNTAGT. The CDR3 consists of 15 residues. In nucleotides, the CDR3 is TGTGCCAGCAGTGAGAATAGCGGTCACACAGATACGCAGTATTTT. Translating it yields CASSENSGHTDTQYF.

CDR3 sequence reads: CASSPKQKQGEGNQPQHF. CDR3 sequence (DNA): TGTGCCAGCAGCCCCAAACAGAAACAGGGAGAGGGCAATCAGCCCCAGCATTTT. The chain is built from TRBV21-1 and TRBJ1-5; the listed D gene, TRBD1, was not tested against the DNA. TRBV21-1 is a known pseudogene. This CDR3 has 18 amino acids.

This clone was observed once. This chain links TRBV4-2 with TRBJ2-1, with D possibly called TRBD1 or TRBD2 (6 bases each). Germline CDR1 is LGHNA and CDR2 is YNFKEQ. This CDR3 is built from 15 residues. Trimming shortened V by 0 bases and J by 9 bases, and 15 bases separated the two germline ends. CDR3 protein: CASSQDMGGRVEQFF. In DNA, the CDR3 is TGTGCCAGCAGCCAAGATATGGGGGGCCGTGTTGAGCAGTTCTTC.

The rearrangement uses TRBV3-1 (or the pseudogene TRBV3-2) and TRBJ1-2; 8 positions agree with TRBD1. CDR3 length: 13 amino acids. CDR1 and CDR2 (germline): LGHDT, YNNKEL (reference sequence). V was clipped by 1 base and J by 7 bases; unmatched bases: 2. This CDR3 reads CASSQVQGGGYTF. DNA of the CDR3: TGTGCCAGCAGCCAAGTACAGGGGGGTGGCTACACCTTC.

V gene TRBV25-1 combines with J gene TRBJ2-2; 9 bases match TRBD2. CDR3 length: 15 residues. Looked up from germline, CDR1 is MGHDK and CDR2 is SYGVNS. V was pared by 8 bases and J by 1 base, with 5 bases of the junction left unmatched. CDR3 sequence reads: CASSSGGRNTGELFF. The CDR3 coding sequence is TGTGCCAGCTCGAGCGGGGGGAGGAACACCGGGGAGCTGTTTTTT.

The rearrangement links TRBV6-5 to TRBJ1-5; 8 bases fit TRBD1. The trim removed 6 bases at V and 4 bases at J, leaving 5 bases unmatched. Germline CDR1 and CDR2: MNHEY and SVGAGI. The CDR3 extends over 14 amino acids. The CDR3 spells CASSLTGDNQPQHF. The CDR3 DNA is TGTGCCAGCAGCTTGACAGGGGATAATCAGCCCCAGCATTTT.

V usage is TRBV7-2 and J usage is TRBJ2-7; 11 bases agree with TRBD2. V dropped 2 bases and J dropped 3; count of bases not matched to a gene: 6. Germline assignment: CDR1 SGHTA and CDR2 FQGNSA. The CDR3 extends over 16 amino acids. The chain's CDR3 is CASSLPTGTSGYEQYF. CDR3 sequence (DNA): TGTGCCAGCAGCTTACCCACTGGGACTAGCGGCTACGAGCAGTACTTC.

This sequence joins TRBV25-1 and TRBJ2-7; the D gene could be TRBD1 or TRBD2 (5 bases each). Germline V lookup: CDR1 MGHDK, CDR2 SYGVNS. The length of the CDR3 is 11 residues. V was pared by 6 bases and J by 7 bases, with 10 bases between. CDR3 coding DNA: TGTGCCAGCAGGCAGGGAGTTGAGCAGTACTTC. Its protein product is CASRQGVEQYF.

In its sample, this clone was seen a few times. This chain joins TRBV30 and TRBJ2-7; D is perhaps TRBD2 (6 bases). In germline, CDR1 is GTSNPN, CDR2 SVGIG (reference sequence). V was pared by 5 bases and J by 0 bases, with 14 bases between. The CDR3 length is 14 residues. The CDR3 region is CAWGKGTFSYEQYF. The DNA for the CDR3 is TGTGCCTGGGGGAAAGGGACTTTCTCCTACGAGCAGTACTTC.

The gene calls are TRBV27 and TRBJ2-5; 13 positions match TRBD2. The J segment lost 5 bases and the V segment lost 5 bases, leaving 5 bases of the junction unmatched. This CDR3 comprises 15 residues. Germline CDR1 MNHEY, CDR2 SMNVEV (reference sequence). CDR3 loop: CASSLLAGGLETQYF. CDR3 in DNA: TGTGCCAGCAGTCTACTAGCGGGGGGGCTCGAGACCCAGTACTTC.

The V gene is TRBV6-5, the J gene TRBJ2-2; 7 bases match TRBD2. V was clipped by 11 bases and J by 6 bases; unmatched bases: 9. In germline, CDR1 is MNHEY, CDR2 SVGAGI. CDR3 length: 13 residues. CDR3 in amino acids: CALLGAGAGELFF. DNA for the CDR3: TGTGCCCTCCTAGGCGCGGGGGCCGGGGAGCTGTTTTTT.

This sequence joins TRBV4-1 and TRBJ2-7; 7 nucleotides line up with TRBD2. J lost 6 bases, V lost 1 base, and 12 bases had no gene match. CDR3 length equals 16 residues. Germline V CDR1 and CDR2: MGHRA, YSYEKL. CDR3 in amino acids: CASSQGGGRGLSEQYF. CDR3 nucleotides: TGCGCCAGCAGCCAAGGGGGAGGGAGAGGGCTCAGCGAGCAGTACTTC.

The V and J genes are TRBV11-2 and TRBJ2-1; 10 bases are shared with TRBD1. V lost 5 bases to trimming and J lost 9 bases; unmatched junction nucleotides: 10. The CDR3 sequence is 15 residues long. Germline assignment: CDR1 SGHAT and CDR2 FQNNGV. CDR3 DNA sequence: TGTGCCAGCAGCCCCCCGGGACAGGGGTCTGTTGAGCAGTTCTTC. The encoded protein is CASSPPGQGSVEQFF.

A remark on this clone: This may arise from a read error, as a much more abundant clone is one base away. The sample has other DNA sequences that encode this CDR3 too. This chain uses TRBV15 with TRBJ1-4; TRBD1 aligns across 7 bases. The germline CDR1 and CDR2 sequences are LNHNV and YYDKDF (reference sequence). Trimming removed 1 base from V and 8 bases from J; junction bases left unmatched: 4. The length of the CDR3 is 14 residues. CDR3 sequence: CATSRGQGNEKLFF. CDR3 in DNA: TGTGCCACCAGCAGAGGACAGGGTAACGAAAAACTGTTTTTT.